This T cell receptor (beta chain) was captured in a study of identical twins. Each CDR3 protein is one row after TCRdb ran MiXCR on the 5' RACE reads. Here the sample spans a few hundred thousand distinct CDR3 sequences, nearly 10% being singletons. This clonotype was seen a handful of times. The antigen is unknown. Study-wide results and limits: Invariant populations such as MAIT and iNKT cells could partly muddle zero-insertion analyses. Abundant beta clonotypes from cord blood bore fewer insertions; memory repertoires lacked this pattern. Twin-shared out-of-frame alpha sequences showed excess low generation probability.

The germline V and J ends were trimmed by 6 bases and 0 bases, with 12 bases remaining between them. From germline, CDR1 is MNHEY and CDR2 SVGEGT. CDR3 length: 14 amino acids. The same data also contributed to another study, on yellow fever vaccine responses in identical twins.

The chain uses TRBV6-2 or TRBV6-3 and TRBJ2-7; D gene unclear. The specimen was PBMCs. This sequence originates from a woman younger than 30 in good health. The DNA of the CDR3 is TGTGCCAGCAGCCTGACTCCCCTCTCCTACGAGCAGTACTTC. Amino acid sequence: CASSLTPLSYEQYF.